These T cell receptor beta chains were read from a single sample in a study of response to subunit inactivated influenza vaccine. TCRdb called the RT-PCR reads again in MiXCR, with one record for every CDR3 protein. Of approximately 520,000 distinct CDR3 sequences detected, more than 15% appear once; the ten largest clones hold about 3%. The sequencing used CD4+ T cells sorted from PBMCs, collected roughly 24 months after vaccination. Receptor source: a man between 50 and 75 years old who received an inactivated influenza vaccine. Both conserved end residues are part of each CDR3. Each record gives: V gene, J gene, D gene, clone size, CDR3 DNA, CDR3 protein. A D gene is named only where the DNA matches it firmly. Part of the rows lack a size; the others show once, few, many or a class for expanded clones.

TRBV6-6	TRBJ1-1	TRBD1	many	TGTGCCAGCAGCCTGACAGGGATCACTGAAGCTTTCTTT	CASSLTGITEAFF
TRBV18	TRBJ2-1	.	.	TGTGCCAGCTCACCACCTGGACTCCGGGGCGAGCAGTTCTTC	CASSPPGLRGEQFF
TRBV20-1	TRBJ2-1	.	few	TGCAGTGCTAGAGATGCAGGAGCCCCCACAACCTACAATGAGCAGTTCTTC	CSARDAGAPTTYNEQFF
TRBV20-1	TRBJ1-1	.	.	TGCAGTGCTAGACCGGCTAAGAACACTGAAGCTTTCTTT	CSARPAKNTEAFF
TRBV12-3/TRBV12-4	TRBJ2-7	TRBD1	few	TGTGCCAGCAGTTGGCAGGGGGCCTACGAGCAGTACTTC	CASSWQGAYEQYF
TRBV5-1	TRBJ2-2	.	.	TGCGCCAGCAGCTTGGGACCGGGACGGACGAACACCGGGGAGCTGTTTTTT	CASSLGPGRTNTGELFF
TRBV5-6	TRBJ2-1	TRBD1	.	TGTGCCAGCAGCTTATACAGGGGGTATGAGCAGTTCTTC	CASSLYRGYEQFF
TRBV7-3	TRBJ2-1	.	.	TGTGCCAGCAGGGAGAGACCGGCGGTCGATGAGCAGTTCTTC	CASRERPAVDEQFF
TRBV9	TRBJ1-1	.	few	TGTGCCAGCAGCGTAGAGCCAGGGTTGAACACTGAAGCTTTCTTT	CASSVEPGLNTEAFF
TRBV28	TRBJ2-1	.	.	TGTGCCAGCTCCGGGACGAACTCCAATGAGCAGTTCTTC	CASSGTNSNEQFF
TRBV6-5	TRBJ2-6	.	.	TGTGCCAGCAGTTACACAAAGACAGCTGGGGCCAACGTCCTGACTTTC	CASSYTKTAGANVLTF
TRBV3-1	TRBJ2-3	.	few	TGTGCCAGCAGCCAAAGGAGGGCCGGAGATACGCAGTATTTT	CASSQRRAGDTQYF
TRBV7-2	TRBJ2-1	.	.	TGTGCCAGCAGTTTACAGGCTTACGATGAGCAGTTCTTC	CASSLQAYDEQFF
TRBV20-1	TRBJ1-5	.	.	TGCAGTGCCATGCACAGGGACAATCAGCCCCAGCATTTT	CSAMHRDNQPQHF
TRBV24-1	TRBJ2-5	TRBD2	.	TGTGCCACCAGTGATCAAGGGACTAGCGGTAACCAAGAGACCCAGTACTTC	CATSDQGTSGNQETQYF
TRBV5-1	TRBJ1-2	TRBD1	few	TGCGCCAGCAGCGCTACAGGGGTTGGCTACACCTTC	CASSATGVGYTF
TRBV4-2	TRBJ1-1	.	many	TGTGCCAGCAGCCGCGGTGTCCCAGGTGACACTGAAGCTTTCTTT	CASSRGVPGDTEAFF
TRBV7-6	TRBJ2-1	.	.	TGTGCCAGCAGCTTAGTGGGTGAGGCGGTATCCTACAATGAGCAGTTCTTC	CASSLVGEAVSYNEQFF
TRBV24-1	TRBJ2-5	.	few	TGTGCCACCAGTGACACCACCCAATCCTGGAGGGCGGGAGAGACCCAGTACTTC	CATSDTTQSWRAGETQYF
TRBV20-1	TRBJ2-4	TRBD1	.	TGCAGTGCAGACGCCGGGACAGGGGGGTACATTCAGTACTTC	CSADAGTGGYIQYF
TRBV5-1	TRBJ2-1	.	few	TGCGCCAGCAGCTTGGAGCCATACCAAAACAATGAGCAGTTCTTC	CASSLEPYQNNEQFF
TRBV9	TRBJ1-4	TRBD1	.	TGTGCCAGCAGCCCCGGACCCGGGACAGGGAAGGAAAAACTGTTTTTT	CASSPGPGTGKEKLFF
TRBV7-2	TRBJ1-2	.	.	TGTGCCAGCAGCAGACGTCCAGGGGGCTACACCTTC	CASSRRPGGYTF
TRBV20-1	TRBJ1-5	TRBD1	.	TGCAGTGCTCCTCGGACAGGGGATCAGCCCCAGCATTTT	CSAPRTGDQPQHF
TRBV3-1	TRBJ1-1	.	.	TGTGCCAGCAGCCAAGTCCCATTAACAAACTCTGGGGCTGAAGCTTTCTTT	CASSQVPLTNSGAEAFF
TRBV18	TRBJ2-1	.	few	TGTGCCAGCTCACCAGAGGGGAGCCCCTACAATGAGCAGTTCTTC	CASSPEGSPYNEQFF
TRBV21-1	TRBJ1-1	.	.	TGTGCCAGCAGCACTCAAGGACAGGGAAGGGACACTGAAGCTTTCTTT	CASSTQGQGRDTEAFF
TRBV4-2	TRBJ2-2	.	few	TGTGCCAGCAGCCAAGATGTAGGAGCTGGCGGGGAGCTGTTTTTT	CASSQDVGAGGELFF
TRBV11-3	TRBJ2-3	TRBD1	.	TGTGCCAGCAGCTTGGGGACAGGGAATAGAGATACGCAGTATTTT	CASSLGTGNRDTQYF
TRBV7-9	TRBJ1-1	TRBD1	.	TGTGCCAGCAGTCCTGCGGACAGGCGGGACACTGAAGCTTTCTTT	CASSPADRRDTEAFF
TRBV12-3/TRBV12-4	TRBJ1-1	.	.	TGTGCCAGCAGTTTACGACGGTTTGGCACTGAAGCTTTCTTT	CASSLRRFGTEAFF
TRBV12-3/TRBV12-4	TRBJ2-2	TRBD2	.	TGTGCCAGCAGTTCAGACGCTAGCGGGGCTATACCCACCGGGGAGCTGTTTTTT	CASSSDASGAIPTGELFF
TRBV7-2	TRBJ2-5	TRBD1	few	TGTGCCAGCAGCTTAGCGGCGCAGGGGGCTCAAGAGACCCAGTACTTC	CASSLAAQGAQETQYF
TRBV29-1	TRBJ1-1	.	.	TGCAGCGTTGGCCGGGGGGCAACTGAAGCTTTCTTT	CSVGRGATEAFF
TRBV20-1	TRBJ2-5	.	.	TGCAGTGCCCAATCTGGGAACCAAGAGACCCAGTACTTC	CSAQSGNQETQYF
TRBV12-3/TRBV12-4	TRBJ2-4	.	.	TGTGCCAGCAGTGAAACAGCCAAAAACATTCAGTACTTC	CASSETAKNIQYF
TRBV29-1	TRBJ2-2	.	many	TGCAGCGTTGGGACCCCCGGTCACACCGGGGAGCTGTTTTTT	CSVGTPGHTGELFF
TRBV2	TRBJ2-3	.	.	TGTGCCAGCAGTGAATTCTCGAGGTCGTATAGCACAGATACGCAGTATTTT	CASSEFSRSYSTDTQYF
TRBV12-3/TRBV12-4	TRBJ2-7	.	.	TGTGCCTCCTCCTGGGGGAGGCACTACGAGCAGTACTTC	CASSWGRHYEQYF
TRBV20-1	TRBJ1-2	TRBD1	.	TGCAGTGCTAGAGCGGTTTCGGGGACAGTCTATGGCTACACCTTC	CSARAVSGTVYGYTF
TRBV6-5	TRBJ2-7	.	many	TGTGCCAGCAGTTATCGGGCTCAACCGTCCTACGAGCAGTACTTC	CASSYRAQPSYEQYF
TRBV4-2	TRBJ2-1	.	few	TGTGCCAGCAGCCCCGACCCTTCTCTTAACAATGAGCAGTTCTTC	CASSPDPSLNNEQFF
TRBV7-9	TRBJ2-3	.	.	TGTGCCAGCAGCTCCCGGGACGTGCTGGCTACGCAGTATTTT	CASSSRDVLATQYF
TRBV27	TRBJ2-1	.	.	TGTGCCAGCAGTTTCAGACTAGGGGGAGTTGCAAATGAGCAGTTCTTC	CASSFRLGGVANEQFF
TRBV20-1	TRBJ2-3	.	.	TGCAGTGCTTATTTACGGGGGCCTGGCACAGATACGCAGTATTTT	CSAYLRGPGTDTQYF
TRBV5-1	TRBJ1-2	.	.	TGCGCCAGCAGCAGCGACGGGGGGCTCTATGGCTACACCTTC	CASSSDGGLYGYTF
TRBV7-2	TRBJ2-4	TRBD2	.	TGTGCCAGCAGCTCGAGAACTAGCGGGGGTGCCAAAAACATTCAGTACTTC	CASSSRTSGGAKNIQYF
TRBV5-6	TRBJ2-2	TRBD1	few	TGTGCCAGCAGCAAAAAGACAGGGGTTGAGAACACCGGGGAGCTGTTTTTT	CASSKKTGVENTGELFF
TRBV5-4	TRBJ2-2	TRBD2	.	TGTGCCAGCAGCGGGACTAGCGGGAGGCCGAACACCGGGGAGCTGTTTTTT	CASSGTSGRPNTGELFF
TRBV29-1	TRBJ2-7	TRBD2	few	TGCAGCGTTGAGTCCGAGCGGGATTCCCCCCCCTACGAGCAGTACTTC	CSVESERDSPPYEQYF
TRBV5-1	TRBJ2-7	TRBD1	few	TGCGCCAGCAGCTCACAGGGGGGAACCTACGAGCAGTACTTC	CASSSQGGTYEQYF
TRBV7-9	TRBJ1-5	.	few	TGTGCCAGCAGCTTAGAAAGGGATCAGCCCCAGCATTTT	CASSLERDQPQHF
TRBV20-1	TRBJ2-1	.	.	TGCAGTGCTAGAGCCAGGGCTGGGAATGAGCAGTTCTTC	CSARARAGNEQFF
TRBV20-1	TRBJ1-5	.	.	TGCAGTGCTAGTGGGGGGCACAAAAATCAGCCCCAGCATTTT	CSASGGHKNQPQHF
TRBV4-2	TRBJ2-7	.	.	TGTGCCAGCAGCCAAGATCATGGAGGTCACAGCTCCTACGAGCAGTACTTC	CASSQDHGGHSSYEQYF
TRBV7-9	TRBJ1-5	TRBD1	few	TGTGCCAGCATAGGGACAGGGAATCAGCCCCAGCATTTT	CASIGTGNQPQHF
TRBV29-1	TRBJ2-7	.	.	TGCAGCGTTGAAAGGGCCCCCTACGAGCAGTACTTC	CSVERAPYEQYF
TRBV30	TRBJ1-5	TRBD1	few	TGTGCCTGGTCCGGGACAGGGGGCAATCAGCCCCAGCATTTT	CAWSGTGGNQPQHF
TRBV27	TRBJ2-7	TRBD2	.	TGTGCCAGCAGTCCAACCCGGACTAGCGGGAGTCGCTACGAGCAGTACTTC	CASSPTRTSGSRYEQYF